This TCR beta chain was sequenced in a study of regulatory T cells in long-lasting Graves disease. The table lists this clonotype with many counts. With iRepertoire HTBI primers and Arm-PCR of CDR3 regions, TCR beta libraries were built. TCRdb itself ran the multiplex PCR reads through MiXCR, one entry per CDR3 protein. The table shows a few hundred thousand distinct CDR3 sequences, with about 20% occurring only once. Noted time point: persistent/refractory GD, antithyroid drugs over 5 years with positive TRAb. RNA extracted from PBMCs served as the sequencing template. Germline assignment: CDR1 DFQATT and CDR2 SNEGSKA (reference sequence). Trimming left V 7 bases short and J 5 bases short, with 18 bases between. The CDR3 loop spans 14 amino acids.

The sequencing here drew on peripheral blood mononuclear cells (PBMCs), taken when the disease was refractory, from a patient treated with antithyroid drugs. The clonotype was recovered from a female donor with Graves disease. The V call is TRBV20-1, the J call TRBJ1-5, with D uncertain. CDR3 nucleotide sequence: TGCAGTGTTCCGGGCCCTCCGGACGATCAGCCCCAGCATTTT. This sequence encodes CSVPGPPDDQPQHF.